This T cell receptor (beta chain) stems from a study of T cell changes during pregnancy in multiple sclerosis. The CDR3 covers 12 residues. J lost 11 bases, V lost 2 bases, and 4 bases had no gene match. The germline V gene encodes CDR1 SGDLS and CDR2 YYNGEE. Only in-frame clones appear in the TCRdb table, and some are missing; sequencing was by immunoSEQ multiplex PCR. The data hold about 15,000 clones, with approximately 84% observed a single time. This sample comprised CD8+ T cells from peripheral blood mononuclear cells, obtained in the second trimester of pregnancy. This clonotype originated in a female donor in good health, enrolled as a control in a pregnancy study. V usage is TRBV9 and J usage is TRBJ1-2; 9 nucleotides align to TRBD1. In DNA, the CDR3 is TGTGCCAGCAGCGTTGACAGGGGGAGGTACACCTTC. Its protein is CASSVDRGRYTF.